The text below deals with one T cell receptor beta chain. The sample holds many counts of this clonotype. The specificity of this receptor is unknown. No clone much larger than this one lies a single base away; base qualities are absent. The data stem from a study of identical twins (dated by TCRdb to the mid-2010s). As for the study more broadly: TCR alpha and beta repertoires from monozygotic twins, unrelated adults of various ages and cord blood were deep-sequenced to test whether fetal clonotypes persist. To rule out contamination, replicate twin experiments were performed at different times with different library preparation protocols. General study outcomes and caveats: Invariant T cells such as MAIT and iNKT could partly confound zero-insertion analyses, though diverse VJ usage argued against this for most clonotypes. Compared with coincidental sharing between unrelated individuals, out-of-frame TCR alpha sequences shared between twins showed an excess of sequences with low generation probability. A weaker excess of twin sharing was found in beta out-of-frame sequences because the signal-to-noise ratio was lowered by fewer shared sequences. Because the same donors could not be followed over many years, the conclusions relied on cross-sectional statistical analysis. Fewer insertions were carried by abundant cord blood beta clonotypes, a similar but weaker trend appeared in young adult naive repertoires, and no such trend appeared in memory repertoires. Out-of-frame TCR alpha sharing in monozygotic twins was systematically underestimated by recombination models, whereas sharing between unrelated individuals was in agreement with the recombination models.

The CDR3 has 14 amino acids, counting the end cysteine and phenylalanine. Only CDR3 DNA remains: 42 bases, in frame from the first base. The germline V end is reduced by 4 bases and the J end by 8 bases; junction bases left unmatched: 13. For CDR1 and CDR2, the germline V gene lists SQVTM and ANQGSEA. Every donor was a healthy Caucasian. Three unrelated non-twin adults were also sequenced: a male aged 18 to 29, a male aged 50 to 60 and a female aged 50 to 60. Miltenyi CD45RO+ enrichment and human naive T-cell isolation kits were used to isolate memory (CD45RO+) and naive T cells from PBMC. The library was built by means of 5' RACE. TCRdb shows the sequencer as Illumina HiSeq 2000. Template switching introduced a universal primer binding site; the final cDNA contained a unique molecular identifier, enabling accurate counting of TCR cDNA molecules. First-strand cDNA for TCR alpha and beta chains was synthesized from specific primers in the conserved constant-segment region. To control for contamination, every cDNA library carried two barcodes: a SMART-Mk sample barcode plus Illumina barcodes. TruSeq adapter sequences, together with Illumina sample barcodes, were added in two successive PCR steps. Sequencing of the TCR alpha and beta cDNA libraries was done on the Illumina HiSeq platform using custom primers. In the authors' own workflow: Unique molecular identifiers were extracted from raw reads with MiGEC, and CDR3 positions were determined with MiXCR. Recombination models were inferred per individual with the repgenHMM and IGoR tools using an EM algorithm. Shared clonotype analysis was performed with the tcR package in R, normalizing sharing by the product of cloneset sizes. To study raw recombination free of thymic and clonal selection effects, out-of-frame nonproductive sequences were analyzed. TCRdb's own reprocessing of the public reads used fastp at Q25 and MiXCR and kept productive beta chains. For every CDR3 protein sequence, its rows merge into one entry that carries the most common genes and DNA. In this record, the V and J calls reflect TCRdb's handling and not the investigators' own analysis. Across this sample there are around 370,000 distinct CDR3 sequences, with approximately 8.7% seen only once. Roughly 8.7% of the sample comes from the top ten.

Sequencing was carried out using naive T cells sorted from blood. The cell subset or site label on this specimen signifies: cells isolated with a human naive T-cell isolation kit. The receptor was derived from a woman aged 45-65 years in good health. The V and J segments used are TRBV29-1 and TRBJ1-2, and 7 junctional nucleotides match TRBD1. In nucleotides, the sequence is TGCAGCGTTGGCCCGGGAGGGGGCCATGGGGGCTACACCTTC. This gives the protein CSVGPGGGHGGYTF.